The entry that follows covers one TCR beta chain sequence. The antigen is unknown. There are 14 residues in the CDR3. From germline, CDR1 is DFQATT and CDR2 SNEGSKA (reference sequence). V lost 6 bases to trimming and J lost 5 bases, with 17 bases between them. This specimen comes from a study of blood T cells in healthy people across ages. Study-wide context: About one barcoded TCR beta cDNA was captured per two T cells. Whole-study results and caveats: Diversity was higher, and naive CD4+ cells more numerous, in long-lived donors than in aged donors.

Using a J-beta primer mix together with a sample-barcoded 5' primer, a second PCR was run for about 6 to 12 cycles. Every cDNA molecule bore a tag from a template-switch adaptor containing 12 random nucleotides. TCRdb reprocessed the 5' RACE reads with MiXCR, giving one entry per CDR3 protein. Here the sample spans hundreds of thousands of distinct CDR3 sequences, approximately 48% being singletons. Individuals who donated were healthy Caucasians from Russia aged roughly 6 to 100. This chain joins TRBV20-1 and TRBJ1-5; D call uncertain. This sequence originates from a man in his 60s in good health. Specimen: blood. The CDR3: CSAQDFMRDQPQHF. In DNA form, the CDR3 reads TGCAGTGCCCAGGACTTTATGAGAGATCAGCCCCAGCATTTT.